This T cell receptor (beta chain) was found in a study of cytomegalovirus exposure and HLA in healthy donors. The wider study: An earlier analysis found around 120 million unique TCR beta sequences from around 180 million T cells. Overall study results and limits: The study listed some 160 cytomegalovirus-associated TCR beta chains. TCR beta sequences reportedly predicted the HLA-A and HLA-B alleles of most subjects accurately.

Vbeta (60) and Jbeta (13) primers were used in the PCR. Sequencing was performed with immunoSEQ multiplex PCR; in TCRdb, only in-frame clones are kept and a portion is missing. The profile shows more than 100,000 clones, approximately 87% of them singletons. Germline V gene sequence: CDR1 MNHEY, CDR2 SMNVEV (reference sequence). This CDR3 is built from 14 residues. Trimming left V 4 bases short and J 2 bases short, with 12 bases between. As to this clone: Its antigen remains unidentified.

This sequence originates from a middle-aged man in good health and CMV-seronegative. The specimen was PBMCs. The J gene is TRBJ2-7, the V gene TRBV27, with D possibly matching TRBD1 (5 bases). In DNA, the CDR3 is TGTGCCAGCAGTTCGGAGACAGTCCCCTACGAGCAGTACTTC. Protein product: CASSSETVPYEQYF.